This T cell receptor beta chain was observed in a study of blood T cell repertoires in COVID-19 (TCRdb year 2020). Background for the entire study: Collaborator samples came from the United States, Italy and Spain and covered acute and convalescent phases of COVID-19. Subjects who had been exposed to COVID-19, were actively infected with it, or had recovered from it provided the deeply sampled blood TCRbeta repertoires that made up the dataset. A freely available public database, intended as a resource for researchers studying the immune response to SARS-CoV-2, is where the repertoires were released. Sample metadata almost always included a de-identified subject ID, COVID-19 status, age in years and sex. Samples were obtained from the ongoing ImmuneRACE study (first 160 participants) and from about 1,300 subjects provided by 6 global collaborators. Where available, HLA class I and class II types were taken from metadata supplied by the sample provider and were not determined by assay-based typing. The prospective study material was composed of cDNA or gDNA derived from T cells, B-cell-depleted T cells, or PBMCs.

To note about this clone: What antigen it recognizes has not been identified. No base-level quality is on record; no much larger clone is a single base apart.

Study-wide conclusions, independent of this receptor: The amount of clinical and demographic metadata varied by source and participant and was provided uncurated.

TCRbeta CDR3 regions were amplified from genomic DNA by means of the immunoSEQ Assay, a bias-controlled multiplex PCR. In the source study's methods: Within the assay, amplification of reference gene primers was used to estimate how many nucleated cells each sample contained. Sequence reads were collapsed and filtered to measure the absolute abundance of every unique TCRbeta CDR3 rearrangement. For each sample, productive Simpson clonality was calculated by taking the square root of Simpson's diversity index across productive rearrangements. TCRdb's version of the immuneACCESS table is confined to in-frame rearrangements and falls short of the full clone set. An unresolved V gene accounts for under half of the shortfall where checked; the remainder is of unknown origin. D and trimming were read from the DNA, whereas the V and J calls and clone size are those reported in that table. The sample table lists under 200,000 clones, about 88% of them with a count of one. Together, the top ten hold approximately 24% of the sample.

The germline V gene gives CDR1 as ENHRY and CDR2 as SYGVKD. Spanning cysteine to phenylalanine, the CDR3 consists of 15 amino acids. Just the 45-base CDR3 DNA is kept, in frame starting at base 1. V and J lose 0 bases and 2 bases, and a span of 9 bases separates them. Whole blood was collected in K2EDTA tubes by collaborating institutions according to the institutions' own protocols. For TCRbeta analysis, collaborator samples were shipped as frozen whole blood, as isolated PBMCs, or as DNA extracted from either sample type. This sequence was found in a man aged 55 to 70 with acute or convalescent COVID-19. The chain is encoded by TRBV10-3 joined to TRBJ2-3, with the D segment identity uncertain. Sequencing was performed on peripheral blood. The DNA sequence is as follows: TGTGCCATCAGTGAGTCAGGAGACTCCACAGATACGCAGTATTTT. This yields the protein CAISESGDSTDTQYF.